These T cell receptor beta chains were read from a single sample in a study of T cell changes during pregnancy in multiple sclerosis. Repertoires were generated with immunoSEQ multiplex PCR, while TCRdb's copy carries only in-frame clones and drops some. Of about 69,000 clones listed, 85% to 95% were seen once; the top ten hold around 2%. This sample comprised peripheral blood, obtained in the third trimester of pregnancy. These receptors originate from a female donor in good health, enrolled as a control in a pregnancy study. Each CDR3 is given without its conserved first and last residue. Each record gives: J gene, V gene, CDR3 protein.

J: TRBJ1-2; V: TRBV6-6; CDR3: ASSILGGGYT
J: TRBJ2-4; V: TRBV4-1; CDR3: ASSRETVPSGTKNIQY
J: TRBJ2-1; V: TRBV9; CDR3: ASSVVSGGGNEQF
J: TRBJ1-5; V: TRBV5-1; CDR3: ASSHTGDGQPQH
J: TRBJ2-7; V: TRBV2; CDR3: ASSAIPGQGSEQY
J: TRBJ2-6; V: TRBV7-8; CDR3: ASSLVNSGANVLT
J: TRBJ2-3; V: TRBV4-2; CDR3: ASSPSGSGGDTQY
J: TRBJ1-1; V: TRBV4-2; CDR3: ASSQDNTPGTGKAF
J: TRBJ1-5; V: TRBV15; CDR3: ATDRGGDQPQH
J: TRBJ2-3; V: TRBV7-2; CDR3: ASGLVSGDTQY
J: TRBJ2-7; V: TRBV15; CDR3: ATSRESQYEQY
J: TRBJ1-1; V: TRBV2; CDR3: ASGTGGAGTEAF
J: TRBJ2-2; V: TRBV19; CDR3: ASSIGRVAGELF
J: TRBJ1-5; V: TRBV30; CDR3: AWSTMGEVQPQH
J: TRBJ1-1; V: TRBV10-3; CDR3: AISRRGITEAF
J: TRBJ2-7; V: TRBV30; CDR3: ACDRGPTGQY
J: TRBJ2-1; V: TRBV29-1; CDR3: SVDVSWGGYNEQF
J: TRBJ2-5; V: TRBV19; CDR3: ASSKAAAPTMKTQY
J: TRBJ1-3; V: TRBV27; CDR3: ASSLKPYSGNTIY
J: TRBJ2-3; V: TRBV5-6; CDR3: ASSSLTLKDTQY
J: TRBJ2-3; V: TRBV5-1; CDR3: ASSLELADTDTQY
J: TRBJ2-7; V: TRBV27; CDR3: ASSFQGQGGYEQY
J: TRBJ1-3; V: TRBV6-1; CDR3: ASRTGGTHGNTIY
J: TRBJ1-5; V: TRBV7-2; CDR3: ASSLWDRNQPQH
J: TRBJ2-3; V: TRBV27; CDR3: ASSSFRLAGRRVTDTQY
J: TRBJ1-6; V: TRBV30; CDR3: AWSPVRGRSYNSPLH
J: TRBJ1-5; V: TRBV4-1; CDR3: ASSQVTGSNQPQH
J: TRBJ2-7; V: TRBV4-2; CDR3: ASSQDATGGGYEQY
J: TRBJ2-1; V: TRBV7-2; CDR3: ASSPWGSGGYNEQF
J: TRBJ1-1; V: TRBV9; CDR3: ASSVGGTGGMYTEAF
J: TRBJ2-1; V: TRBV11-3; CDR3: ASSRGLNEQF
J: TRBJ2-7; V: TRBV7-2; CDR3: ASNEGTDLYEQY
J: TRBJ1-1; V: TRBV27; CDR3: ASSFYRNTEAF
J: TRBJ1-2; V: TRBV9; CDR3: ASSVALGQGNGYT
J: TRBJ2-1; V: TRBV29-1; CDR3: SVEDRGVYNEQF
J: TRBJ2-7; V: TRBV19; CDR3: ASALGTSIHEQY
J: TRBJ1-3; V: TRBV9; CDR3: ASSVVGSSGNTIY
J: TRBJ2-7; V: TRBV4-3; CDR3: ASSQGQRVGEQY
J: TRBJ2-3; V: TRBV19; CDR3: ASNPGLAAGTDTQY
J: TRBJ1-2; V: TRBV6-1; CDR3: ASSETLGGGYGYT
J: TRBJ2-7; V: TRBV5-6; CDR3: ASTKLTGSYEQY
J: TRBJ2-3; V: TRBV5-1; CDR3: ASSLVASTSGTFGDTQY
J: TRBJ1-1; V: TRBV5-1; CDR3: ASSFSLNTEAF
J: TRBJ1-1; V: TRBV7-3; CDR3: ASSFGFDTEAF
J: TRBJ1-2; V: TRBV27; CDR3: ASSYQGGPYGYT
J: TRBJ2-3; V: TRBV5-4; CDR3: ASSSGSWGHTQY
J: TRBJ1-4; V: TRBV4-2; CDR3: ASSQDRRTHEKLF
J: TRBJ2-5; V: TRBV5-6; CDR3: ASRTTGAWETQY
J: TRBJ2-6; V: TRBV7-2; CDR3: ASSLALAGVAGANVLT
J: TRBJ2-1; V: TRBV6-1; CDR3: ASSHGGEQF
J: TRBJ2-3; V: TRBV18; CDR3: ASSLGAADTQY
J: TRBJ2-1; V: TRBV7-2; CDR3: ASSPPGGEQF
J: TRBJ1-4; V: TRBV25-1; CDR3: ASRQGANEKLF
J: TRBJ2-3; V: TRBV4-1; CDR3: ASSQPGLAGRTDTQY
J: TRBJ2-2; V: TRBV11-2; CDR3: ASSSSIAGADYTGELF